This T cell receptor beta chain was recorded in a study of early stage breast cancer tumors. Findings and limits, study-wide: Enriched TCRB sequences shared across patients were mostly commonly generated sequences.

Germline V gives CDR1 SGHNT, CDR2 YYREEE (reference sequence). The CDR3 is 15 residues long. The germline V and J ends were trimmed by 5 bases and 0 bases, with 12 bases remaining between them. About this clone itself: Its specificity is not known.

Generated by immunoSEQ multiplex PCR, the TCRdb table keeps only in-frame clones and is missing some. The table shows roughly 30,000 clones, with over 70% occurring only once. The sample consisted of blood. The sequence derives from a person aged 40 to 49 with breast cancer. This sequence joins TRBV5-4 and TRBJ2-1; D is undetermined. The CDR3 sequence: CASRYSTHSYNEQFF. CDR3 DNA sequence: TGTGCCAGCAGGTATTCTACCCACTCCTACAATGAGCAGTTCTTC.